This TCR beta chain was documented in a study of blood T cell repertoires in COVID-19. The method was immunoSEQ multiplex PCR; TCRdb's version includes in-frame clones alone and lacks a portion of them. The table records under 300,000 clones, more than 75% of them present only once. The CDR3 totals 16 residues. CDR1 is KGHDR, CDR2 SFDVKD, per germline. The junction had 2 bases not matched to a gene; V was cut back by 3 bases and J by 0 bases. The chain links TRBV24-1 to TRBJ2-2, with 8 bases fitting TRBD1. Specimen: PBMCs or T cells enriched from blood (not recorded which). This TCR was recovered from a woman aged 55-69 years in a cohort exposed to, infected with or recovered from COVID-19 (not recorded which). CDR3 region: CATSDPGQANTGELFF. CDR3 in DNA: TGTGCCACCAGTGATCCGGGACAGGCGAACACCGGGGAGCTGTTTTTT.